These T cell receptor beta chains were read from a single sample in a study of shared clonotypes between healthy human individuals. The data were produced by immunoSEQ multiplex PCR, yet TCRdb's version contains in-frame clones alone and is incomplete. The sample lists just over 2,000,000 clones, roughly 94% occurring once. Sequencing used naive CD4+ T cells sorted from blood. The receptors originated from a man aged 18 to 29 in good health. Both conserved end residues are part of each CDR3. The D gene is left open where the match is weak. Size values are once, few and many counts, or a class for expanded clones, and some rows have none.

V gene: TRBV29-1; J gene: TRBJ2-7; D gene: .; clone size: .; CDR3 protein: CSVEGVRPGEQYF; CDR3 DNA: TGCAGCGTTGAGGGGGTCAGGCCAGGCGAGCAGTACTTC
V gene: TRBV5-6; J gene: TRBJ2-3; D gene: .; clone size: .; CDR3 protein: CASSLGQLGTDTQYF; CDR3 DNA: TGTGCCAGCAGCTTGGGACAGTTGGGGACAGATACGCAGTATTTT
V gene: TRBV25-1; J gene: TRBJ2-5; D gene: .; clone size: .; CDR3 protein: CASSEWQQGGQETQYF; CDR3 DNA: TGTGCCAGCAGTGAATGGCAACAGGGGGGGCAAGAGACCCAGTACTTC
V gene: TRBV19; J gene: TRBJ1-1; D gene: TRBD1; clone size: .; CDR3 protein: CASSVRDRPNTEAFF; CDR3 DNA: TGTGCCAGTAGTGTCCGGGACAGGCCGAACACTGAAGCTTTCTTT
V gene: TRBV11-2; J gene: TRBJ1-4; D gene: TRBD1; clone size: .; CDR3 protein: CASSNRQGTPEKLFF; CDR3 DNA: TGTGCCAGCAGTAATAGACAGGGGACCCCAGAAAAACTGTTTTTT
V gene: TRBV20-1; J gene: TRBJ1-2; D gene: .; clone size: .; CDR3 protein: CSARDLEGYTF; CDR3 DNA: TGCAGTGCTAGAGATCTTGAAGGCTACACCTTC
V gene: TRBV6-1; J gene: TRBJ1-2; D gene: TRBD1; clone size: few; CDR3 protein: CASSQDRGQIYGMESYGYTF; CDR3 DNA: TGTGCCAGCAGTCAAGACAGGGGGCAAATATATGGGATGGAATCCTATGGCTACACCTTC
V gene: TRBV10-3; J gene: TRBJ2-3; D gene: .; clone size: once; CDR3 protein: CAISESVTQYF; CDR3 DNA: TGTGCCATCAGTGAGTCGGTTACGCAGTATTTT
V gene: TRBV9; J gene: TRBJ2-7; D gene: TRBD1; clone size: .; CDR3 protein: CASSPTGTGLYEQYF; CDR3 DNA: TGTGCCAGCAGCCCGACGGGGACAGGGCTCTACGAGCAGTACTTC
V gene: TRBV5-1; J gene: TRBJ2-7; D gene: .; clone size: once; CDR3 protein: CASSLWGPSEQYF; CDR3 DNA: TGCGCCAGCAGCCTTTGGGGACCCTCCGAGCAGTACTTC
V gene: TRBV27; J gene: TRBJ2-5; D gene: TRBD1; clone size: .; CDR3 protein: CASSSTTGAGETQYF; CDR3 DNA: TGTGCCAGCAGTTCAACGACAGGGGCCGGGGAGACCCAGTACTTC
V gene: TRBV6-6; J gene: TRBJ1-5; D gene: TRBD1; clone size: .; CDR3 protein: CASSYSSKGAAQPQHF; CDR3 DNA: TGTGCCAGCAGTTACTCGAGCAAGGGGGCCGCACAGCCCCAGCATTTT
V gene: TRBV11-2; J gene: TRBJ2-2; D gene: .; clone size: .; CDR3 protein: CASSFGGGSTGELFF; CDR3 DNA: TGTGCCAGCAGCTTCGGGGGAGGATCCACCGGGGAGCTGTTTTTT
V gene: TRBV2; J gene: TRBJ2-2; D gene: .; clone size: once; CDR3 protein: CASSRDGNTGELFF; CDR3 DNA: TGTGCCAGCAGTCGGGACGGTAACACCGGGGAGCTGTTTTTT
V gene: TRBV5-4; J gene: TRBJ1-2; D gene: .; clone size: .; CDR3 protein: CASRPYSGENGYTF; CDR3 DNA: TGTGCCAGCAGACCTTACAGCGGTGAGAATGGCTACACCTTC
V gene: TRBV7-8; J gene: TRBJ2-5; D gene: .; clone size: .; CDR3 protein: CASSLLGGPVQETQYF; CDR3 DNA: TGTGCCAGCAGCCTGCTGGGGGGGCCCGTTCAAGAGACCCAGTACTTC
V gene: TRBV12-5; J gene: TRBJ2-4; D gene: .; clone size: .; CDR3 protein: CASGSILSGIQYF; CDR3 DNA: TGTGCTAGTGGAAGTATTCTTTCGGGCATTCAGTACTTC
V gene: TRBV10-3; J gene: TRBJ2-1; D gene: .; clone size: .; CDR3 protein: CAISESLAGKAGSNEQFF; CDR3 DNA: TGTGCCATCAGTGAGTCTCTCGCTGGCAAGGCGGGGTCCAATGAGCAGTTCTTC
V gene: TRBV7-2; J gene: TRBJ2-5; D gene: .; clone size: .; CDR3 protein: CASSRLPYQETQYF; CDR3 DNA: TGTGCCAGCAGCCGCCTCCCCTACCAAGAGACCCAGTACTTC
V gene: TRBV30; J gene: TRBJ1-5; D gene: .; clone size: once; CDR3 protein: CAWSSIGLGQPQHF; CDR3 DNA: TGTGCCTGGAGTAGTATAGGGCTAGGTCAGCCCCAGCATTTT
V gene: TRBV28; J gene: TRBJ1-4; D gene: .; clone size: .; CDR3 protein: CASSLLPGRQATNEKLFF; CDR3 DNA: TGTGCCAGCAGTTTACTCCCGGGACGCCAAGCAACTAATGAAAAACTGTTTTTT
V gene: TRBV5-6; J gene: TRBJ2-7; D gene: TRBD1; clone size: .; CDR3 protein: CASSPGTGRNEQYF; CDR3 DNA: TGTGCCAGCAGTCCCGGGACAGGGAGGAACGAGCAGTACTTC
V gene: TRBV30; J gene: TRBJ2-7; D gene: TRBD1; clone size: .; CDR3 protein: CAWSETGGTYEQYF; CDR3 DNA: TGTGCCTGGAGTGAAACAGGGGGCACCTACGAGCAGTACTTC
V gene: TRBV27; J gene: TRBJ2-6; D gene: .; clone size: once; CDR3 protein: CASSLRDRGTGANVLTF; CDR3 DNA: TGTGCCAGCAGTTTAAGGGATCGGGGGACTGGGGCCAACGTCCTGACTTTC
V gene: TRBV10-3; J gene: TRBJ2-7; D gene: .; clone size: .; CDR3 protein: CAISDKGGLGEQYF; CDR3 DNA: TGTGCCATCAGTGACAAAGGAGGATTAGGCGAGCAGTACTTC
V gene: TRBV28; J gene: TRBJ2-7; D gene: .; clone size: .; CDR3 protein: CASSPGRGPPYEQYF; CDR3 DNA: TGTGCCAGCAGTCCTGGGAGGGGGCCTCCCTACGAGCAGTACTTC
V gene: TRBV18; J gene: TRBJ2-7; D gene: .; clone size: .; CDR3 protein: CASSPDAVPSYEQYF; CDR3 DNA: TGTGCCAGCTCACCAGACGCAGTCCCCTCCTACGAGCAGTACTTC
V gene: TRBV5-1; J gene: TRBJ1-4; D gene: TRBD1; clone size: .; CDR3 protein: CASSLRTGTTNEKLFF; CDR3 DNA: TGCGCCAGCAGCTTGCGGACAGGGACAACTAATGAAAAACTGTTTTTT